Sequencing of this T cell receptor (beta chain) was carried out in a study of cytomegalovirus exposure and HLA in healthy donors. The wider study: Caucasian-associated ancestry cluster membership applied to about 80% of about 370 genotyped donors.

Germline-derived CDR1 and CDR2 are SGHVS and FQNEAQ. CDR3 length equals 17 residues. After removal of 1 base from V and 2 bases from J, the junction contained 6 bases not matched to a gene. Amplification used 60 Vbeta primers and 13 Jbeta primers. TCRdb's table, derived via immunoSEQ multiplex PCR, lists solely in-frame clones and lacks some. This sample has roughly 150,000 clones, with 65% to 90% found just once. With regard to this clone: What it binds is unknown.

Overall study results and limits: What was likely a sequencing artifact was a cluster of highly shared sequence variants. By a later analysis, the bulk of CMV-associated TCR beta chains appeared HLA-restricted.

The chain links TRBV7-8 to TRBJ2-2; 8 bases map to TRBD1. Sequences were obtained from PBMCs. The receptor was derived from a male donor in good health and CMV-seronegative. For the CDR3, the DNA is TGTGCCAGCAGCTTAGTCCGGCAGGGGGCCAACACCGGGGAGCTGTTTTTT. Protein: CASSLVRQGANTGELFF.